This T cell receptor (beta chain) was identified in a study of blood T cell repertoires in COVID-19. The CDR3 extends over 17 amino acids. Trimming left V 6 bases short and J 0 bases short, with 18 bases between. Germline-derived CDR1 and CDR2 are SGHTA and FQGNSA. Produced via immunoSEQ multiplex PCR; TCRdb's table is partial and in-frame only. The sample contains about 300,000 clones, roughly 88% of which appear only once. The rearrangement uses TRBV7-2 and TRBJ1-3; D remains unclear. Sequenced input: peripheral blood. The clonotype was recovered from a woman aged 45 to 65 with acute or convalescent COVID-19. DNA for the CDR3: TGTGCCAGCAGTGCCCTCTTACCGGGGATCTCTGGAAACACCATATATTTT. Amino acid sequence: CASSALLPGISGNTIYF. The full variable domain, with the rest looked up from reference TRBV7-2 and TRBJ1-3, is GAGVSQSPSNKVTEKGKDVELRCDPISGHTALYWYRQSLGQGLEFLIYFQGNSAPDKSGLPSDRFSAERTGGSVSTLTIQRTQQEDSAVYLCASSALLPGISGNTIYFGEGSWLTVV.